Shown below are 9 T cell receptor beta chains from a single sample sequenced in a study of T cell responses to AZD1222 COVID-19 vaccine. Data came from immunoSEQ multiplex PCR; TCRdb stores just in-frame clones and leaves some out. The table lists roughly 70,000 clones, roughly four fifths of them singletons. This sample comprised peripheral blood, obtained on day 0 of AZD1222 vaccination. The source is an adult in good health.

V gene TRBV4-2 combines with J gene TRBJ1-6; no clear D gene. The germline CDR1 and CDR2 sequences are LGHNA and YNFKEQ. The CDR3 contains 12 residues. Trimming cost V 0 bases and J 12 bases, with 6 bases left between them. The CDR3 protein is CASSQDPLPLHF. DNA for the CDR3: TGTGCCAGCAGCCAAGATCCCTTACCCCTCCACTTT.

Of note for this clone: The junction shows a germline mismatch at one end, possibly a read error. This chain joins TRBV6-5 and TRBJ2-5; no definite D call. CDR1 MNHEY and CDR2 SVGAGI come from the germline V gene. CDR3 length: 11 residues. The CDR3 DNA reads TGTGCCAGCAGTTACTCTGAGACCCGGTACTTC. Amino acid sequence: CASSYSETRYF.

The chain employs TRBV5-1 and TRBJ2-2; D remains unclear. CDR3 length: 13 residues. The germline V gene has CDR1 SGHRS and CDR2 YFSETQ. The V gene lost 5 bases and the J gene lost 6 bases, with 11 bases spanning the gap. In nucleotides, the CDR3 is TGCGCCAGCAGTTCGGCTAGGCCCGGGGAGCTGTTTTTT. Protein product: CASSSARPGELFF.

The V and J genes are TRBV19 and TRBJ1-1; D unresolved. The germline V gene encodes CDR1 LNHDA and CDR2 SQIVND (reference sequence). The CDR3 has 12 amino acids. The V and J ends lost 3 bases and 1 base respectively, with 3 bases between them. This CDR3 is CASSMWNTEAFF. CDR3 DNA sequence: TGTGCCAGTAGTATGTGGAACACTGAAGCTTTCTTT. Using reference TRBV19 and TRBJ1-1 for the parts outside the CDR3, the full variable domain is DGGITQSPKYLFRKEGQNVTLSCEQNLNHDAMYWYRQDPGQGLRLIYYSQIVNDFQKGDIAEGYSVSREKKESFPLTVTSAQKNPTAFYLCASSMWNTEAFFGQGTRLTVV.

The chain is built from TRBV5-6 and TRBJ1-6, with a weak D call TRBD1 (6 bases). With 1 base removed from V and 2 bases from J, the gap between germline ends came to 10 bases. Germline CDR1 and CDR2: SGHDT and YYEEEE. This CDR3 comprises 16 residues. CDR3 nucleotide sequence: TGTGCCAGCAGCTTGACCAGGGGCCCCTATAATTCACCCCTCCACTTT. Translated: CASSLTRGPYNSPLHF.

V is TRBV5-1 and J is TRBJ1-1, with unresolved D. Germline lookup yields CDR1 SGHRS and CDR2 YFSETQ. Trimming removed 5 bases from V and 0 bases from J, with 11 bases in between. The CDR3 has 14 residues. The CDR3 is CASRPERVNTEAFF. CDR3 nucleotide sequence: TGCGCCAGCAGGCCCGAGCGGGTGAACACTGAAGCTTTCTTT.

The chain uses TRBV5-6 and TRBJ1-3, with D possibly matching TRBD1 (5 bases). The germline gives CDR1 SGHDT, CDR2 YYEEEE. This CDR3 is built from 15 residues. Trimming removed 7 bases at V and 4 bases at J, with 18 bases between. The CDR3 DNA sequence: TGTGCCAGCTACCTGGGACGGGATCGCGGAAACACCATATATTTT. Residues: CASYLGRDRGNTIYF.

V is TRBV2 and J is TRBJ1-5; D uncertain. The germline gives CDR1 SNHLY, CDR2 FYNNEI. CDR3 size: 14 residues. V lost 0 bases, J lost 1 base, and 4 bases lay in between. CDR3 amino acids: CASSEAISNQPQHF. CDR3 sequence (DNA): TGTGCCAGCAGTGAAGCAATAAGCAATCAGCCCCAGCATTTT.

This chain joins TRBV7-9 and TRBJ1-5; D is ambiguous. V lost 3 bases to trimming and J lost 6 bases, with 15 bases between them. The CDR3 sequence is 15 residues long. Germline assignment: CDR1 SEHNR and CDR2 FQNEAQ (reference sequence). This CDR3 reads CASSLEREPRQPQHF. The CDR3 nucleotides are TGTGCCAGCAGCTTGGAACGGGAACCGCGTCAGCCCCAGCATTTT.